This is a list of T cell receptor beta chains from one sample in a study of blood T cell repertoires in COVID-19. The method was immunoSEQ multiplex PCR; TCRdb's version includes in-frame clones alone and lacks a portion of them. The table has about 36,000 clones, about 80% seen once; the top ten hold 2%. The sequencing sample was made of peripheral blood. All receptors come from a man aged 55 to 70 with active COVID-19. Both conserved end residues are part of each CDR3. A D gene is named only where the DNA matches it firmly. Rows give clone size only sometimes, using once, few, many, or a class for an expanded clone.

V: TRBV3-1/TRBV3-2; size: -; D: -; J: TRBJ1-5; DNA: TGTGCCAGCAGCCAAGGGACTCTTCCGCAGCCCCAGCATTTT; CDR3: CASSQGTLPQPQHF
V: TRBV12-3/TRBV12-4; size: once; D: -; J: TRBJ2-3; DNA: TGTGCCAGCAGCCTAGGCGCCACAGATACGCAGTATTTT; CDR3: CASSLGATDTQYF
V: TRBV5-4; size: -; D: -; J: TRBJ2-4; DNA: TGTGCCAGCAGCTTGATGACAGGCTTAGCCAAAAACATTCAGTACTTC; CDR3: CASSLMTGLAKNIQYF
V: TRBV12-3/TRBV12-4; size: -; D: TRBD1; J: TRBJ2-5; DNA: TGTGCCAGCAGGGGACAGGGGCAAGAGACCCAGTACTTC; CDR3: CASRGQGQETQYF
V: TRBV3-1/TRBV3-2; size: -; D: -; J: TRBJ2-5; DNA: TGTGCCAGCAGCCACATCCGGGACTACCAAGAGACCCAGTACTTC; CDR3: CASSHIRDYQETQYF
V: TRBV5-1; size: -; D: -; J: TRBJ1-5; DNA: TGCGCCAGCAGCTTGACAGGAGGGAGCAATCAGCCCCAGCATTTT; CDR3: CASSLTGGSNQPQHF
V: TRBV5-8; size: -; D: TRBD2; J: TRBJ2-2; DNA: TGTGCCAGCAGCCGGGGACTAGCGGGGCCCGGGGAGCTGTTTTTT; CDR3: CASSRGLAGPGELFF
V: TRBV18; size: -; D: TRBD1; J: TRBJ1-2; DNA: TGTGCCAGCTCACCGGGACAGGCAACGGGGGGCTACACCTTC; CDR3: CASSPGQATGGYTF
V: TRBV6-4; size: -; D: -; J: TRBJ1-5; DNA: TGTGCCAGCAGCCGACAGTGGGGATTCAATCAGCCCCAGCATTTT; CDR3: CASSRQWGFNQPQHF
V: TRBV4-3; size: -; D: -; J: TRBJ1-1; DNA: TGCGCCAGCAGCCAAGGGTCTGCCGGGATTGAAGCTTTCTTT; CDR3: CASSQGSAGIEAFF
V: TRBV19; size: -; D: TRBD1; J: TRBJ2-5; DNA: TGTGCCAGTAGTACGAGGACAGGGGGCCGAGAGACCCAGTACTTC; CDR3: CASSTRTGGRETQYF
V: TRBV7-9; size: -; D: -; J: TRBJ1-1; DNA: TGTGCCAGCAGCCAGGGGAACAGGGCTGAAGCTTTCTTT; CDR3: CASSQGNRAEAFF
V: TRBV5-1; size: -; D: -; J: TRBJ2-2; DNA: TGCGCCAGCAGGGAGGGGAGTAACACCGGGGAGCTGTTTTTT; CDR3: CASREGSNTGELFF
V: TRBV28; size: -; D: -; J: TRBJ1-2; DNA: TGTGCCAGCACCGCTAACTATGGCTACACCTTC; CDR3: CASTANYGYTF
V: TRBV5-1; size: -; D: TRBD1; J: TRBJ1-3; DNA: TGCGCCAGCAGCTTCGGACAGGGTTTGAACACCATATATTTT; CDR3: CASSFGQGLNTIYF
V: TRBV19; size: -; D: -; J: TRBJ2-1; DNA: TGTGCCAGTAGTATGGTCGGTATTTACAATGAGCAGTTCTTC; CDR3: CASSMVGIYNEQFF
V: TRBV29-1; size: -; D: -; J: TRBJ1-1; DNA: TGCAGCGTAGGCGGGGTCCCCACTGAAGCTTTCTTT; CDR3: CSVGGVPTEAFF
V: TRBV12-3/TRBV12-4; size: -; D: -; J: TRBJ1-1; DNA: TGTGCCAGCAGTCCTCTGGGCGTCACTGAAGCTTTCTTT; CDR3: CASSPLGVTEAFF
V: TRBV29-1; size: -; D: TRBD2; J: TRBJ2-7; DNA: TGCAGCGTTCAACTACCGGGTCTGGGACTAGCCCTACCTAGGGAGCAGTACTTC; CDR3: CSVQLPGLGLALPREQYF
V: TRBV7-2; size: -; D: -; J: TRBJ2-5; DNA: TGTGCCAGCAGCCGCCCCGGGGTCCTGCAAGAGACCCAGTACTTC; CDR3: CASSRPGVLQETQYF
V: TRBV4-3; size: -; D: TRBD2; J: TRBJ2-1; DNA: TGCGCCAGCAGCCCAGGAAGCGGGAGGGCCCACAATGAGCAGTTCTTC; CDR3: CASSPGSGRAHNEQFF
V: TRBV2; size: -; D: TRBD1; J: TRBJ1-4; DNA: TGTGCCAGCAGTTTTGACAGGGGTAATGAAAAACTGTTTTTT; CDR3: CASSFDRGNEKLFF
V: TRBV5-1; size: -; D: -; J: TRBJ2-2; DNA: TGCGCCAGCAGCAGTCTACAGGGGAACACCGGGGAGCTGTTTTTT; CDR3: CASSSLQGNTGELFF
V: TRBV9; size: -; D: -; J: TRBJ2-7; DNA: TGTGCCAGCAGCGTAAACCAGGGGCTGGGGAGCGAGCAGTACTTC; CDR3: CASSVNQGLGSEQYF
V: TRBV10-3; size: -; D: TRBD2; J: TRBJ2-1; DNA: TGTGCCATCAGTGAAGCGGCTAGCGGGAGTCCCCGAGGGCACAATGAGCAGTTCTTC; CDR3: CAISEAASGSPRGHNEQFF
V: TRBV29-1; size: -; D: -; J: TRBJ1-1; DNA: TGCAGCGGTGGGGAGGCTGAAGCTTTCTTT; CDR3: CSGGEAEAFF
V: TRBV15; size: -; D: -; J: TRBJ1-4; DNA: TGTGCCACCAGCAGAGATGTCGAGACTGGAAAACTGTTTTTT; CDR3: CATSRDVETGKLFF
V: TRBV6-5; size: -; D: -; J: TRBJ1-1; DNA: TGTGCCAGCAGAGAGGGAGGGGGGGTGAACACTGAAGCTTTCTTT; CDR3: CASREGGGVNTEAFF
V: TRBV29-1; size: few; D: -; J: TRBJ2-2; DNA: TGCAGCGTTTTCCGTTCTAACACCGGGGAGCTGTTTTTT; CDR3: CSVFRSNTGELFF
V: TRBV5-4; size: -; D: -; J: TRBJ2-1; DNA: TGTGCCAGCAGCTTGCCAGGAAAAGGTGAGCAGTTCTTC; CDR3: CASSLPGKGEQFF
V: TRBV6-2/TRBV6-3; size: -; D: -; J: TRBJ1-2; DNA: TGTGCCAGCAGTTTCCCGGGGGGCTACACCTTC; CDR3: CASSFPGGYTF
V: TRBV5-8; size: once; D: TRBD1; J: TRBJ1-1; DNA: TGTGCCAGCAGCTTAGGGACAGGGGCACAGAACACTGAAGCTTTCTTT; CDR3: CASSLGTGAQNTEAFF
V: TRBV7-9; size: -; D: -; J: TRBJ2-5; DNA: TGTGCCAGCAGCTCACCGGGGGGCGAAGAGACCCAGTACTTC; CDR3: CASSSPGGEETQYF
V: TRBV6-5; size: -; D: -; J: TRBJ1-6; DNA: TGTGCCAGCAGTTACGAGGGGTCGGGGGGGAATTCACCCCTCCACTTT; CDR3: CASSYEGSGGNSPLHF
V: TRBV5-1; size: -; D: TRBD2; J: TRBJ2-1; DNA: TGCGCCAGCAGCTTGGGACTGGCAAGCGGGAGGCCGCCGGCCGAGCAGTTCTTC; CDR3: CASSLGLASGRPPAEQFF
V: TRBV5-1; size: -; D: TRBD1; J: TRBJ1-1; DNA: TGCGCCAGCAGCCCCCTTCAACAGGGGCGTACTGAAGCTTTCTTT; CDR3: CASSPLQQGRTEAFF